The present T cell receptor beta chain was sequenced within a study of T cell responses to AZD1222 COVID-19 vaccine. Study-level findings and limits: No repertoire was sampled before or during the peak T cell response, only after it. A mostly white British donor set with more females was recruited, and clonal diversity was possibly underestimated. At baseline, just 6 or 7 AZD1222 recipients tested seropositive.

The protocol was immunoSEQ multiplex PCR, while the TCRdb copy is restricted to in-frame clones and leaves out a portion. Among about 180,000 clones, about nine tenths were seen once, and the ten largest hold approximately 1.9%. The CDR3 loop spans 14 amino acids. From germline, CDR1 is LGHNA and CDR2 YSLEER. Between the trimmed V and J ends, which lost 2 bases and 3 bases, there was a span of 8 bases. As regards this clone: Its specificity is not known.

Source: peripheral blood, taken 28 days after the second AZD1222 dose. The genes are TRBV4-3 and TRBJ2-4; TRBD1 might be the D (6 bases). This receptor was taken from an adult who received the AZD1222 COVID-19 vaccine. DNA for the CDR3: TGCGCCAGCAGCCAACAGGGGAGCAAAAACATTCAGTACTTC. Translation gives CASSQQGSKNIQYF.